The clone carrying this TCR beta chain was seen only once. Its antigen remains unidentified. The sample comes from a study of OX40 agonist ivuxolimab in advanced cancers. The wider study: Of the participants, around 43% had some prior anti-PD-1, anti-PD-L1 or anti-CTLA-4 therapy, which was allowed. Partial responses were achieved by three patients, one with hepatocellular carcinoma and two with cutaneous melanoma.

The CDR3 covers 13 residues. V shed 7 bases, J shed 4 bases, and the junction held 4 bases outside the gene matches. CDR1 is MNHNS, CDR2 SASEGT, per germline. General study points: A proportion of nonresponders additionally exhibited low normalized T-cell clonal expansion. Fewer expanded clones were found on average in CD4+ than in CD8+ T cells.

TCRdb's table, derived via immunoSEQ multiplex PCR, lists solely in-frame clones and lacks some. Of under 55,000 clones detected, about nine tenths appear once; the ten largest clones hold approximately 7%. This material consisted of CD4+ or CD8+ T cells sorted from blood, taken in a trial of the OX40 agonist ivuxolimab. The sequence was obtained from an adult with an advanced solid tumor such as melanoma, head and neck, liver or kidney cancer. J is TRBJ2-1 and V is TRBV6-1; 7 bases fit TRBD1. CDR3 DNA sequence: TGTGCCAGCACTCGGACAGGTTACAATGAGCAGTTCTTC. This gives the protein CASTRTGYNEQFF.